This T cell receptor (beta chain) is drawn from a study of OX40 agonist ivuxolimab in advanced cancers. TCRdb keeps only in-frame clones here, not all; method: immunoSEQ multiplex PCR. The sample holds about 88,000 clones, around nine tenths seen once. Between the trimmed V and J ends, which lost 5 bases and 5 bases, there was a span of 9 bases. The CDR3 is 13 residues long. Per the germline V gene, CDR1 is MNHNS and CDR2 is SASEGT. The clonotype originates from an adult with an advanced solid tumor such as melanoma, head and neck, liver or kidney cancer. The chain carries TRBV6-1 and TRBJ1-4; unclear D gene. Sequencing was performed on CD4+ or CD8+ T cells sorted from blood, taken in a trial of the OX40 agonist ivuxolimab. The CDR3 loop is CASSPRTNEKLFF. CDR3 DNA: TGTGCCAGCAGTCCCCGCACGAATGAAAAACTGTTTTTT.